The T cell receptor beta chain described here comes from a study of T cell responses to AZD1222 COVID-19 vaccine. Background on the study: Pooling covered second doses at about 4 or about 12 weeks.

V lost 9 bases to trimming and J lost 1 base, with 7 bases between them. The germline V gene has CDR1 SGHNT and CDR2 YYREEE (reference sequence). CDR3 length: 11 residues. General observations from the study: Spike regions recognized by vaccine-associated CD4 TCRs spanned the protein, led by 160-218 and 743-854. White British people made up most donors, females outnumbered males, and clonal diversity was possibly underestimated. Following two doses of AZD1222, Spike-specific TCR breadth and depth rose.

With regard to this clone: Its specificity is not known.

TCRdb keeps only in-frame clones here, not all; method: immunoSEQ multiplex PCR. The table includes 130,000 to 150,000 clones, approximately 90% detected once. This TCR came from an adult in good health. The chain recombines TRBV5-4 with TRBJ1-1; D call uncertain. The sequenced sample was peripheral blood, obtained on day 0 of AZD1222 vaccination. The CDR3 protein is CATRRNTEAFF. The DNA of the CDR3 is TGTGCCACCCGGAGGAACACTGAAGCTTTCTTT. The full variable domain, with the rest looked up from reference TRBV5-4 and TRBJ1-1, is ETGVTQSPTHLIKTRGQQVTLRCSSQSGHNTVSWYQQALGQGPQFIFQYYREEENGRGNFPPRFSGLQFPNYSSELNVNALELDDSALYLCATRRNTEAFFGQGTRLTVV.